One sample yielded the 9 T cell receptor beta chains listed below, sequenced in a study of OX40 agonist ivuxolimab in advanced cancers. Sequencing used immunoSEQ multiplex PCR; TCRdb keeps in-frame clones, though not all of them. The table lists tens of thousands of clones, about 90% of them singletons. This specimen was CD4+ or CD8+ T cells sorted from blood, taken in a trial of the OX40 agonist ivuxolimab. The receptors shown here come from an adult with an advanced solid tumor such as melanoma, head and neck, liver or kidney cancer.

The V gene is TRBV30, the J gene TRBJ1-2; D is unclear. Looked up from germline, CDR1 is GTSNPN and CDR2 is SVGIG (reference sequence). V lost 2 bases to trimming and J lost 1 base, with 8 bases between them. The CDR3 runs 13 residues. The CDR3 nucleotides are TGTGCCTGGAGTACCCTGGGTAACTATGGCTACACCTTC. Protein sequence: CAWSTLGNYGYTF.

The CDR3 is CASAGTGESGYTF. The CDR3 nucleotides are TGTGCCTCAGCCGGGACAGGGGAGTCTGGCTACACCTTC. J is TRBJ1-2 and V is TRBV10-3; TRBD1 agrees at 10 bases. Germline CDR1 reads ENHRY; CDR2 reads SYGVKD. This CDR3 has 13 amino acids. V dropped 11 bases and J dropped 7; count of bases not matched to a gene: 10.

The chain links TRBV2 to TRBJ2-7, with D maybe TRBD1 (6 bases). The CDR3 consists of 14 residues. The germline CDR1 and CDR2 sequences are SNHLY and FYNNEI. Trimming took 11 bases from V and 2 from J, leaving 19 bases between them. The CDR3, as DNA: TGTGCCGGGTCAACTGGGACAAGTACCTACGAGCAGTACTTC. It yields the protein CAGSTGTSTYEQYF. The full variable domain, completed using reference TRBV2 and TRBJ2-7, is EPEVTQTPSHQVTQMGQEVILRCVPISNHLYFYWYRQILGQKVEFLVSFYNNEISEKSEIFDDQFSVERPDGSNFTLKIRSTKLEDSAMYFCAGSTGTSTYEQYFGPGTRLTVT.

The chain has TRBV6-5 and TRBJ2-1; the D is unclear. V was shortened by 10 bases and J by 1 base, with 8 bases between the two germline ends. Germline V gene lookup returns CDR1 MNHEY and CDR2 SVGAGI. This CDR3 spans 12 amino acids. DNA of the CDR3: TGTGCCATTGGACCTTCCTACAATGAGCAGTTCTTC. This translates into CAIGPSYNEQFF.

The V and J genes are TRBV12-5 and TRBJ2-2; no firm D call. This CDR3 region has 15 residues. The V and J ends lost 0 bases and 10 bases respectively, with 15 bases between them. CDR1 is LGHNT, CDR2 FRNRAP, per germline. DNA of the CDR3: TGTGCTAGTGGTTTGGTTTCCTCCGAAAGAAAGGAGCTGTTTTTT. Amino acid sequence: CASGLVSSERKELFF.

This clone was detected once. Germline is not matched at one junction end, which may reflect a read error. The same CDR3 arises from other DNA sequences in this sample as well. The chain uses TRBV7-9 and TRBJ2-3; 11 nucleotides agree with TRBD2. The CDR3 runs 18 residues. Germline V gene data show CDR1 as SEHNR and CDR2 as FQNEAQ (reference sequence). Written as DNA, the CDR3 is TGTGCCAGCAGCTTATGGGTACTAGCGGGGGATGGCACAGATACGCAATATTTT. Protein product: CASSLWVLAGDGTDTQYF.

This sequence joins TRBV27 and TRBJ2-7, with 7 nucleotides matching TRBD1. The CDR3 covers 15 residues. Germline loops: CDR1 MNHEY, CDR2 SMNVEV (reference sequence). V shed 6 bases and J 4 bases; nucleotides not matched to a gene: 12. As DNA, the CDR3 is TGTGCCAGCAGGGATTACAGGGGACCTCTGTACGAGCAGTACTTC. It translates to CASRDYRGPLYEQYF.

CDR3 sequence (DNA): TGTGCCTGGAGTGTAGAGGCTATCACAGATACGCAGTATTTT. Translating it yields CAWSVEAITDTQYF. The chain has TRBV30 and TRBJ2-3; no clear D. The germline CDR1 and CDR2 sequences are GTSNPN and SVGIG (reference sequence). The V and J ends lost 0 bases and 2 bases respectively, with 9 bases between them. This CDR3 contains 14 residues.

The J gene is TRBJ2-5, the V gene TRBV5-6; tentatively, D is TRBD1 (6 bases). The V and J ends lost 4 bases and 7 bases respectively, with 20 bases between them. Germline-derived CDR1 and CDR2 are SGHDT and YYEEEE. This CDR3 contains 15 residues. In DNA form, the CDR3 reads TGTGCCAGCAGCCCTACTAGGGGGTTTTCTGGGACCCAGTACTTC. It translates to CASSPTRGFSGTQYF.